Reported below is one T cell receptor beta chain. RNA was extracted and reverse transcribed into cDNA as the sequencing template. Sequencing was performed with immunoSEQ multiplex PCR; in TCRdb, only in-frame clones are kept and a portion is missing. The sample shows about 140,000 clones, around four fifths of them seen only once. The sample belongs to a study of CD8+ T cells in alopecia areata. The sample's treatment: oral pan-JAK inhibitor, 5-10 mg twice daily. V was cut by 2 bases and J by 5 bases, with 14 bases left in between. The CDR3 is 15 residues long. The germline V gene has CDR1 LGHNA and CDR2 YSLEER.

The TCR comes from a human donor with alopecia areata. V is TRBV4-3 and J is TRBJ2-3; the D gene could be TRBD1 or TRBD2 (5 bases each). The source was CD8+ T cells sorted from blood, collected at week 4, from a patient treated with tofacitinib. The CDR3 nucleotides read TGCGCCAGCAGCCAACGGGGCCCCCTAGGAGATACGCAGTATTTT. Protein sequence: CASSQRGPLGDTQYF.